The clone carrying this T cell receptor beta chain was seen at least ten times. Antigen: not known. Trimming pared 6 bases from V and 7 bases from J, leaving 9 bases between. CDR1 is DFQATT and CDR2 is SNEGSKA in the germline V gene (reference sequence). CDR3 length: 10 amino acids. As to time point: sample taken at primary tumor resection. This specimen comes from a study of spatial heterogeneity in lung cancer. Study results and caveats: Tumoral mutation counts were tracked by counts of expanded intratumoral alpha and beta TCRs.

Carried by each TCR cDNA molecule was a unique molecular identifier. TCRdb called the 5' RACE reads again in MiXCR, with one record for every CDR3 protein. The table records 5,000 to 5,500 distinct CDR3 sequences, roughly 8.1% of them present only once. The V gene is TRBV20-1, the J gene TRBJ1-1; D remains unclear. Sequencing used lung tumor tissue, obtained at surgery. The receptor's source is a male donor with early-stage non-small cell lung cancer. CDR3 bases: TGCAGTGCCAAATTCGGTGAAGCTTTCTTT. Its translation is CSAKFGEAFF.